A single sample is the source of the 23 T cell receptor beta chains below, sequenced in a study of identifying expanded T cells in peripheral blood. Repertoires were generated with immunoSEQ multiplex PCR, while TCRdb's copy carries only in-frame clones and drops some. The sample lists about 90,000 clones; around 90% were seen once. The specimen was blood. The origin of the receptors is a person aged 18-70 years in good health.

The chain carries TRBV27 and TRBJ1-1; D unclear. There are 13 residues in the CDR3. Trimming left V 1 base short and J 0 bases short, with 3 bases between. Germline CDR1 is MNHEY and CDR2 is SMNVEV (reference sequence). The CDR3: CASSLLMNTEAFF. The CDR3 DNA sequence: TGTGCCAGCAGTTTATTAATGAACACTGAAGCTTTCTTT.

The rearrangement links TRBV5-1 to TRBJ2-5; possible D gene TRBD1, 6 bases. The CDR3 runs 18 residues. Germline lookup yields CDR1 SGHRS and CDR2 YFSETQ. V shed 0 bases and J shed 2 bases, with 20 bases lying between them. CDR3 loop: CASSLVSLYRVTQETQYF. CDR3 DNA sequence: TGCGCCAGCAGCTTGGTCTCCCTCTACAGGGTCACGCAAGAGACCCAGTACTTC.

The sample holds a few counts of this clone. This sequence joins TRBV30 and TRBJ1-2, with unresolved D. Germline values: CDR1 GTSNPN, CDR2 SVGIG (reference sequence). Trimming removed 0 bases from V and 4 bases from J, with 12 bases in between. This CDR3 contains 14 residues. The CDR3 loop reads CAWSVLTGSYGYTF. The CDR3 DNA sequence: TGTGCCTGGAGTGTCTTGACGGGGAGCTATGGCTACACCTTC.

The rearrangement links TRBV15 to TRBJ1-4, with D possibly being TRBD1 (6 bases). Trimming took off 6 bases at V and 0 bases at J, with 11 bases between the two ends. The germline V gene has CDR1 LNHNV and CDR2 YYDKDF (reference sequence). The CDR3 is 15 amino acids. The CDR3 sequence: CATRRTVATNEKLFF. CDR3 sequence (DNA): TGTGCCACCAGGCGGACAGTGGCAACTAATGAAAAACTGTTTTTT.

V is TRBV23-1 and J is TRBJ1-2; the D is unclear. TRBV23-1 is classed as an ORF, of uncertain function. The CDR3 runs to 14 residues. V was cut by 2 bases and J by 4 bases, with 11 bases left in between. The CDR3 reads CASSQAIEFYGYTF. The CDR3 region has the DNA TGCGCCAGCAGTCAAGCGATCGAATTCTATGGCTACACCTTC.

The gene calls are TRBV27 and TRBJ1-5; no clear D. V lost 1 base and J lost 10, with 8 bases in between. CDR3 size: 12 residues. The V gene's germline CDR1 is MNHEY and CDR2 SMNVEV (reference sequence). The CDR3 protein is CASSLYMGPQHF. The DNA for the CDR3 is TGTGCCAGCAGTTTATACATGGGACCCCAGCATTTT.

V usage is TRBV7-9 and J usage is TRBJ1-5; D gene uncertain. CDR3 length equals 15 residues. Trimming removed 6 bases at V and 6 bases at J, with 18 bases between. Germline CDR1 is SEHNR and CDR2 is FQNEAQ (reference sequence). The CDR3 region is CASSPGRNWGQPQHF. The CDR3 DNA sequence: TGTGCCAGCAGTCCTGGACGCAATTGGGGTCAGCCCCAGCATTTT.

The chain has TRBV7-9 and TRBJ1-1; perhaps TRBD1 as D (5 bases). CDR3 size: 14 residues. The germline gives CDR1 SEHNR, CDR2 FQNEAQ (reference sequence). The germline V and J ends were trimmed by 1 base and 5 bases, with 11 bases remaining between them. DNA for the CDR3: TGTGCCAGCAGCTTAGTTGGGGGTTTTACTGAAGCTTTCTTT. Translation: CASSLVGGFTEAFF. Filled out from reference TRBV7-9 and TRBJ1-1, the complete variable domain reads DTGVSQNPRHKITKRGQNVTFRCDPISEHNRLYWYRQTLGQGPEFLTYFQNEAQLEKSRLLSDRFSAERPKGSFSTLEIQRTEQGDSAMYLCASSLVGGFTEAFFGQGTRLTVV.

This rearrangement joins TRBV6-6 to TRBJ2-7; no clear D gene. Deletions cut 0 bases from V and 2 bases from J, with 8 bases between. The CDR3 extends over 14 amino acids. The germline CDR1 and CDR2 sequences are MNHNY and SVGAGI (reference sequence). The CDR3 sequence: CASSYSAETYEQYF. The CDR3 DNA reads TGTGCCAGCAGTTACTCCGCAGAAACCTACGAGCAGTACTTC.

The rearrangement links TRBV5-5 to TRBJ2-7, with 7 bases lining up with TRBD1. CDR3 size: 15 residues. J was trimmed by 2 bases and V by 0 bases; bases with no gene match: 5. The germline gives CDR1 SGHKS, CDR2 YYEKEE (reference sequence). CDR3 nucleotides: TGTGCCAGCAGCTTGGTGGGGACAGTCACCTACGAGCAGTACTTC. Translation: CASSLVGTVTYEQYF.

The rearrangement joins TRBV6-6 to TRBJ1-2; possible D gene TRBD1, 5 bases. V was clipped by 5 bases and J by 5 bases, with 12 bases between them. This CDR3 has 13 residues. Germline assignment: CDR1 MNHNY and CDR2 SVGAGI (reference sequence). The CDR3 bases are TGTGCCAGCAGTAAGCAGCAGGGATATGGCTACACCTTC. It encodes CASSKQQGYGYTF.

This rearrangement joins TRBV6-5 to TRBJ1-5; 10 nucleotides line up with TRBD1. The germline V gene has CDR1 MNHEY and CDR2 SVGAGI. The junction had 5 bases not matched to a gene; V was cut back by 6 bases and J by 3 bases. CDR3 length: 15 amino acids. CDR3 sequence: CASSPGTGVNQPQHF. CDR3 nucleotides: TGTGCCAGCAGCCCAGGGACAGGGGTCAATCAGCCCCAGCATTTT.

The chain combines TRBV10-3 with TRBJ1-5; D gene unclear. CDR1 ENHRY and CDR2 SYGVKD come from the germline V gene. This CDR3 contains 13 residues. Trimming stripped 7 bases from V and 4 bases from J, with 11 bases between. The CDR3 DNA follows: TGTGCCATCACCCCGGACCCAAATCAGCCCCAGCATTTT. Translating gives CAITPDPNQPQHF.

The chain couples TRBV9 to TRBJ1-2; tentatively, D is TRBD1 (6 bases). V was cut by 1 base and J by 3 bases, with 13 bases left in between. The CDR3 has 15 residues. The V gene's germline CDR1 is SGDLS and CDR2 YYNGEE. The CDR3 DNA reads TGTGCCAGCAGCGTATCCCCAGGGGTGGACTATGGCTACACCTTC. It specifies CASSVSPGVDYGYTF.

DNA for the CDR3: TGCGCCAGCAGCCAGGGGACACCAAGCACAGATACGCAGTATTTT. This sequence encodes CASSQGTPSTDTQYF. The chain is built from TRBV4-3 and TRBJ2-3, with D possibly TRBD1 on 6 matching bases. Trimming pared 3 bases from V and 0 bases from J, leaving 10 bases between. CDR3 length: 15 residues. Germline V lookup: CDR1 LGHNA, CDR2 YSLEER.

Regarding this clone: At one end, the junction sequence differs from germline, possibly due to a read error. This chain links TRBV10-3 with TRBJ1-3, with no clear D. There are 15 residues in the CDR3. The V gene's germline CDR1 is ENHRY and CDR2 SYGVKD. CDR3 sequence (DNA): TGTGCCATCAGCCAGCAGGCGACCTCTGTAAACACCATATATTTT. The encoded protein is CAISQQATSVNTIYF.

The V call is TRBV4-2, the J call TRBJ1-2, with 7 bases aligning to TRBD1. The V and J ends lost 0 bases and 4 bases, in that order; junction bases with no gene match: 8. Looked up from germline, CDR1 is LGHNA and CDR2 is YNFKEQ. This CDR3 is 16 amino acids long. The CDR3 sequence is CASSQEMTGTFYGYTF. CDR3 nucleotide sequence: TGTGCCAGCAGCCAAGAGATGACAGGGACCTTCTATGGCTACACCTTC.

V usage is TRBV9 and J usage is TRBJ2-5, with TRBD2 identical over 7 bases. In germline, CDR1 is SGDLS, CDR2 YYNGEE. The CDR3 totals 14 residues. Germline trimming cut 0 bases from V and 9 bases from J; bases unmatched to any gene: 8. CDR3 DNA sequence: TGTGCCAGCAGCGTAGGTCCAGCCGGGGGGTCCCAGTACTTC. Protein: CASSVGPAGGSQYF.

Written as DNA, the CDR3 is TGTGCCAGCAGCTTAGACAGGGTATACGAGCAGTACTTC. Amino acid sequence: CASSLDRVYEQYF. The V gene is TRBV5-4, the J gene TRBJ2-7; the match to TRBD1 covers 7 bases. Germline V gene sequence: CDR1 SGHNT, CDR2 YYREEE (reference sequence). After removal of 2 bases from V and 4 bases from J, the junction contained 3 bases not matched to a gene. The CDR3 runs to 13 residues.

Note on this clone: The same CDR3 can be traced to other DNA sequences in this sample. This chain connects TRBV27 to TRBJ1-1; D is unclear. CDR1 is MNHEY, CDR2 SMNVEV, per germline (reference sequence). V was trimmed by 2 bases and J by 1 base, leaving 5 bases between them. This CDR3 has 13 residues. The CDR3 bases are TGTGCCAGCAGTTTAAGAGAGAACACTGAAGCTTTCTTT. Its protein is CASSLRENTEAFF.

The chain combines TRBV19 with TRBJ1-2; no clear D. Germline CDR1 LNHDA, CDR2 SQIVND (reference sequence). Trimming took off 0 bases at V and 2 bases at J, with 16 bases between the two ends. The CDR3 has 17 residues. The CDR3 sequence is CASSIDFSRYPNYGYTF. The CDR3 DNA reads as TGTGCCAGTAGTATAGATTTTTCCCGATATCCGAACTATGGCTACACCTTC.

This chain uses TRBV7-3 with TRBJ2-1; 9 nucleotides line up with TRBD1. V lost 5 bases and J lost 3; bases outside the gene matches: 8. The CDR3 contains 16 residues. CDR1 and CDR2 (germline): SGHTA, FQGTGA. This chain's CDR3 is CASSPRQGENYNEQFF. In nucleotides, the CDR3 is TGTGCCAGCAGCCCCCGACAGGGGGAAAACTACAATGAGCAGTTCTTC.

The chain uses TRBV29-1 and TRBJ2-7, with D possibly matching TRBD2 (6 bases). V lost 6 bases and J 6 bases, leaving 15 bases between the germline ends. Germline V CDR1 and CDR2: SQVTM, ANQGSEA. The CDR3 is 12 residues long. This CDR3 is CSVDPNGGEQYF. In DNA form, the CDR3 reads TGCAGCGTCGACCCAAACGGGGGCGAGCAGTACTTC.